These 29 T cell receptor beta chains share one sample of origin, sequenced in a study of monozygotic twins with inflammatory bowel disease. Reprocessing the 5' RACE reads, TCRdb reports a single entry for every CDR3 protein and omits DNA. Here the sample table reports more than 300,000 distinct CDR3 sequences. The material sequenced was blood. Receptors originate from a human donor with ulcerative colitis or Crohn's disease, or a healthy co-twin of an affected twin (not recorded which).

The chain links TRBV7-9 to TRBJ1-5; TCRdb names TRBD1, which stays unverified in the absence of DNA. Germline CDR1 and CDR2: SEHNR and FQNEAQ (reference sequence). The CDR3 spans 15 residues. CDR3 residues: CASSGTGGYLQPQHF.

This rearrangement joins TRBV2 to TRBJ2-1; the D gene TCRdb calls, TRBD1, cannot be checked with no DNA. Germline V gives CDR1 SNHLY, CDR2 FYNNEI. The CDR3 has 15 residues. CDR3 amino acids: CASSERRGPYNEQFF.

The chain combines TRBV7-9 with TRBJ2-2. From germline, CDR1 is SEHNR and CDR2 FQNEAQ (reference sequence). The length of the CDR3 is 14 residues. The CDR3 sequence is CASSLDAFSGELFF.

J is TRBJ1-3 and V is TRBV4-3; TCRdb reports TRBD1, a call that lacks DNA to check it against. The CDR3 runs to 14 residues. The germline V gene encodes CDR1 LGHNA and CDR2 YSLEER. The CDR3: CASSPGTAENTIYF.

CDR3 sequence reads: CASSLTSGKQDTQYF. The rearrangement joins TRBV4-1 to TRBJ2-3; lacking DNA, the TRBD2 call made by TCRdb goes unchecked. Germline CDR1 MGHRA, CDR2 YSYEKL. This CDR3 is built from 15 residues.

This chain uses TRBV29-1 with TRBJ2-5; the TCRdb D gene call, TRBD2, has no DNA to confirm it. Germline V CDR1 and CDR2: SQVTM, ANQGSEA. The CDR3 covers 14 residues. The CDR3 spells CSEKGLAGEGTQYF. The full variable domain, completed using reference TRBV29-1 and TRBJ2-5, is SAVISQKPSRDICQRGTSLTIQCQVDSQVTMMFWYRQQPGQSLTLIATANQGSEATYESGFVIDKFPISRPNLTFSTLTVSNMSPEDSSIYLCSEKGLAGEGTQYFGPGTRLLVL.

The CDR3 is CASSQESGTTNEKLFF. This chain links TRBV4-3 with TRBJ1-4. CDR1 is LGHNA, CDR2 YSLEER, per germline. The CDR3 contains 16 residues.

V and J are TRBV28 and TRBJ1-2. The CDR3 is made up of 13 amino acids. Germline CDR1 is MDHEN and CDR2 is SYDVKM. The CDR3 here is CASSLGKYYGYTF.

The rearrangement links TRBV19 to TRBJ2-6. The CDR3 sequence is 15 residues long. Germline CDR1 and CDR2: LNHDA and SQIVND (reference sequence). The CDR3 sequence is CASSIIGSGANVLTF.

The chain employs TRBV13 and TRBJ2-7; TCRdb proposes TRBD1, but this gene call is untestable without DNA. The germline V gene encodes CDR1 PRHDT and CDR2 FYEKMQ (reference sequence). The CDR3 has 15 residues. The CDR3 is CASSSSRDREYEQYF.

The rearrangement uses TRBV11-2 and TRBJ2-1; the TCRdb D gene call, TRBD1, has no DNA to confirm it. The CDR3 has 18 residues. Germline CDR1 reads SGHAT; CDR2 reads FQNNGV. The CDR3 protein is CASSSLRNRDGSNNEQFF.

The CDR3 spells CASTPREFSRTYEQYF. The chain couples TRBV11-1 to TRBJ2-7; there is no DNA to check the TCRdb D call of TRBD2. Germline lookup yields CDR1 SGHAT and CDR2 FQDESV (reference sequence). The CDR3 extends over 16 amino acids.

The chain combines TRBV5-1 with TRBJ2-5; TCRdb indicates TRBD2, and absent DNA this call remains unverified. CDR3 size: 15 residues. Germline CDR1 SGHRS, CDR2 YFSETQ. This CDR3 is CASSGGTSFQETQYF.

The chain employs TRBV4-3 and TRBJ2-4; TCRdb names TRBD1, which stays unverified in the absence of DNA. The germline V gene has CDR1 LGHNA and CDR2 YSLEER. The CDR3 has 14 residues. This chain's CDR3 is CASSQDRVGYIQYF.

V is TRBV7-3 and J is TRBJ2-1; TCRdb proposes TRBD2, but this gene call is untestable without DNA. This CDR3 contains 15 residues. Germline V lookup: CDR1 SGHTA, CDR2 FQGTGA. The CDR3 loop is CASSDRTSGGSEQFF.

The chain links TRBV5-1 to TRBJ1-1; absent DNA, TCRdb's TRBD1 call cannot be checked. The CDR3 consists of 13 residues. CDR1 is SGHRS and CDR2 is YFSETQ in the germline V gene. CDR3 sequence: CASGQGANTEAFF.

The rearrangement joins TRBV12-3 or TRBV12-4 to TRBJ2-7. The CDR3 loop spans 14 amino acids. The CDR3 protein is CASNRGTGSGEQYF.

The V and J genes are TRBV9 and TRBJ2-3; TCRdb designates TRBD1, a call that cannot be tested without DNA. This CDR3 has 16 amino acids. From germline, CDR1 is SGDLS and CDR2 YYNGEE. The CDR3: CASSVYGTGQTDTQYF.

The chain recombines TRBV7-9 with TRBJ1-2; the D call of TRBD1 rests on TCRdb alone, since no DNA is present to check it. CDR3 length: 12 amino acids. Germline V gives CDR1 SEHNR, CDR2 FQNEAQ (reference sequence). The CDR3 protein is CASSLGGEGYTF.

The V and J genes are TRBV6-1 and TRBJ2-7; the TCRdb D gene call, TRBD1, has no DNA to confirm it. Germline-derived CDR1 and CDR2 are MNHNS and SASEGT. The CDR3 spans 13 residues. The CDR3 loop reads CASTGQGYYEQYF.

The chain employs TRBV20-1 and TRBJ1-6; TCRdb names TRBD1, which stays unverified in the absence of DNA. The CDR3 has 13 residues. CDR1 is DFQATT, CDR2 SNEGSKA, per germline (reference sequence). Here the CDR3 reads CSAPQGGNSPLHF.

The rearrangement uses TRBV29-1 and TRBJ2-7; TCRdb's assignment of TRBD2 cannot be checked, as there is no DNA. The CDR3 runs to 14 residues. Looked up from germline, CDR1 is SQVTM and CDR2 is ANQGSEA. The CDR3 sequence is CSVGDQGSSYEQYF.

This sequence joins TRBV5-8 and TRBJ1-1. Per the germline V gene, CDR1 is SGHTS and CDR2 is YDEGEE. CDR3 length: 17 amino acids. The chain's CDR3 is CASSLFLMAPMNTEAFF.

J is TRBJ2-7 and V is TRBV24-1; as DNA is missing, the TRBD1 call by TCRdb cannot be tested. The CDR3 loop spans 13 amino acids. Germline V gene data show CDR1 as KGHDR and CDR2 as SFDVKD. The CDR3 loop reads CATSDIDSYEQYF.

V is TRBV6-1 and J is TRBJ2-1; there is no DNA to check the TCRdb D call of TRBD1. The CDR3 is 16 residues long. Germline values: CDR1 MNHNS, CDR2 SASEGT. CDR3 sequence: CASRGDRGNLYNEQFF.

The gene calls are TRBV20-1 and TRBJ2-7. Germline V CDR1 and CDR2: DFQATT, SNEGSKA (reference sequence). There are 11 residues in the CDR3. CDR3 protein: CSASHGYEQYF.

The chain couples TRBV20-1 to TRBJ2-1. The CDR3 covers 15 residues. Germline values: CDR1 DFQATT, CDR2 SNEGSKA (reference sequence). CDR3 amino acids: CSARDLGDSYNEQFF.

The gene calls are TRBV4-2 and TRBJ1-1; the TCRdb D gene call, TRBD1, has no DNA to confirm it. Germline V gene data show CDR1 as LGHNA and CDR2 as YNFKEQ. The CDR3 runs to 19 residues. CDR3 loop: CASSQDSGQGAGRNTEAFF.

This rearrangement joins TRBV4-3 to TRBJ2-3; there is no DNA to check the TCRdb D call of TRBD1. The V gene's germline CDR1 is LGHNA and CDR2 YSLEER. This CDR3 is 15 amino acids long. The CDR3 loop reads CASSIIRTVTDTQYF.